This TCR beta chain was captured by sequencing in a study of shared clonotypes between healthy human individuals. Whole-study context: CD4 naive and memory got three plates each, CD8 naive two, CD8 memory one.

This clone appeared once. Its specificity is unknown. Study results and caveats: Incomplete sequencing of sorted subsets was indicated by rarefaction despite large depth. Clonotypes shared by all four donors outscored non-shared clonotypes in generation probability.

The genomic DNA of each subset was split evenly across several immunoSEQ plates. Sequenced by immunoSEQ multiplex PCR; TCRdb stores in-frame clones only, minus some. This sample has 650,000 to 800,000 clones, with about 90% found just once. Naivety among CD8 cells was defined by CD45RO negativity and positive CCR7 selection, thereby excluding terminally differentiated effector memory CD45RA+ cells. V was cut by 0 bases and J by 4 bases, with 14 bases left in between. There are 16 residues in the CDR3. The germline CDR1 and CDR2 sequences are SGHNT and YYREEE (reference sequence). This clonotype originated in a man aged 30-40 years in good health. Source material: naive CD8+ T cells sorted from blood. The chain joins TRBV5-4 to TRBJ1-5; D is ambiguous. CDR3 DNA sequence: TGTGCCAGCAGCTTGGCCATCCGAGACGGGAATCAGCCCCAGCATTTT. This gives the protein CASSLAIRDGNQPQHF.